This T cell receptor (beta chain) was sequenced in a study of long-term antiretroviral therapy in people with HIV. As concerns this clone: Antigen unknown.

V gave up 0 bases and J gave up 3 bases, with 15 bases separating them. This CDR3 region has 17 residues. Per the germline V gene, CDR1 is LNHDA and CDR2 is SQIVND (reference sequence). Survey-level immunoSEQ v3.0 assays were run. Using immunoSEQ multiplex PCR, the repertoire was profiled, and TCRdb retains in-frame clones only, with some absent. The data show 25,000 to 40,000 clones, roughly 97% seen once. The study's findings and limits: Repertoire composition at all time points was dominated by clones that had expanded before ART.

Sequencing was performed on unsorted PBMCs, taken 7.6 years after starting antiretroviral therapy. The source of this sequence is a young man with HIV. V is TRBV19 and J is TRBJ2-1; no reliable D call. CDR3 sequence (DNA): TGTGCCAGTAGTATAGATCCCCCCTCAGGTTACTACAATGAGCAGTTCTTC. This sequence encodes CASSIDPPSGYYNEQFF.